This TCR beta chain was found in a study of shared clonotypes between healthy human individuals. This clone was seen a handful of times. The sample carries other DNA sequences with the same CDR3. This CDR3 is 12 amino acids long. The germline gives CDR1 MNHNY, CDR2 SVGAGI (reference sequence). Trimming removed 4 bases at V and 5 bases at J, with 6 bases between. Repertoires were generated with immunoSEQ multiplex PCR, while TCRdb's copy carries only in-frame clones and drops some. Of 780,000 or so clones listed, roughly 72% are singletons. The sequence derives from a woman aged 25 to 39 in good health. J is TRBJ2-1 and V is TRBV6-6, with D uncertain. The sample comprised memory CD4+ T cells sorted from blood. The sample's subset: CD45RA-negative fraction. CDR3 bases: TGTGCCAGCAGTTCCATTAACAATGAGCAGTTCTTC. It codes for CASSSINNEQFF.